The clone carrying this T cell receptor beta chain has a handful of counts. Its antigen is undetermined. TCRdb re-called the RT-PCR reads through MiXCR, storing one row per CDR3 protein. Of a few hundred thousand distinct CDR3 sequences detected, around 15% appear once; the ten largest clones hold around 10%. Germline CDR1 reads DFQATT; CDR2 reads SNEGSKA (reference sequence). The V and J ends lost 0 bases and 5 bases, in that order; junction bases with no gene match: 7. The CDR3 is 15 residues long. These data originate in a study of response to subunit inactivated influenza vaccine. Regarding the study as a whole: The study's authors posited that every seasonal influenza vaccination enlists few new T cells.

The material was PBMCs from blood, obtained less than 13 days after vaccination. The rearrangement joins TRBV20-1 to TRBJ2-1, with TRBD1 identical over 7 bases. This receptor was identified in a man aged 50-60 years who received an inactivated influenza vaccine. CDR3 nucleotides: TGCAGTGCTAGAGATCTACAGGGGCTAAACAATGAGCAGTTCTTC. It yields the protein CSARDLQGLNNEQFF.